The clone carrying this T cell receptor beta chain was counted once. CDR1 and CDR2 (germline): MNHNY, SVGAGI (reference sequence). Trimming pared 1 base from V and 5 bases from J, leaving 14 bases between. The CDR3 is made up of 15 amino acids. This PCR relied on a set of 60 Vbeta primers and 13 Jbeta primers. The repertoire was sequenced with immunoSEQ multiplex PCR; TCRdb's copy has only in-frame clones and lacks some. In the table there are about 180,000 clones, around four fifths of which are singletons. This sample was included in a study of cytomegalovirus exposure and HLA in healthy donors. The sample consisted of PBMCs. This TCR was recovered from a man aged 18 to 30 in good health and CMV-seronegative. This chain uses TRBV6-6 with TRBJ2-5; a possible D gene is TRBD2 (5 bases). The chain's CDR3 is CASSYFPGLGETQYF. The DNA for the CDR3 is TGTGCCAGCAGTTACTTTCCCGGACTCGGGGAGACCCAGTACTTC.